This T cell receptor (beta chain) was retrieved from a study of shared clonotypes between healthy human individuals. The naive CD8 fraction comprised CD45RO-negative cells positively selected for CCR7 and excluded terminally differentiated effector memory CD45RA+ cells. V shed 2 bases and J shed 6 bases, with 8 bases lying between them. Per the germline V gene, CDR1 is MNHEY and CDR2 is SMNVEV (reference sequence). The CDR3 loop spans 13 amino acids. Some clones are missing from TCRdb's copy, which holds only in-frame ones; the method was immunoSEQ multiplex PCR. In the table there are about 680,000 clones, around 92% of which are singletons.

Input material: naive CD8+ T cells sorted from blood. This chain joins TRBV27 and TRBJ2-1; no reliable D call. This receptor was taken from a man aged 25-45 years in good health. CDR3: CASSLQVRNEQFF. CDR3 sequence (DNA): TGTGCCAGCAGTTTACAAGTACGCAATGAGCAGTTCTTC.